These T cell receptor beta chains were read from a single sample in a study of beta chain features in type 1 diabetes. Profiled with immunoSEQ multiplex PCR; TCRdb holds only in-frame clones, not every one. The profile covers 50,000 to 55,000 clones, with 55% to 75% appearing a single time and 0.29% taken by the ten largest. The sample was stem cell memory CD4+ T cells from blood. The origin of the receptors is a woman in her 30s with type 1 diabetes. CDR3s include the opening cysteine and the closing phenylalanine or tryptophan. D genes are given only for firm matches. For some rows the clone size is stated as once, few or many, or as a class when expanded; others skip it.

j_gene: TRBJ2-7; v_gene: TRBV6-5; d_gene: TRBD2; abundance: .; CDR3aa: CASSYSIAGVYEQYF; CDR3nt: TGTGCCAGCAGTTACTCCATAGCGGGAGTCTACGAGCAGTACTTC
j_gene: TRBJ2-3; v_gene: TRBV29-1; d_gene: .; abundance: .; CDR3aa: CSVALYGGDTQYF; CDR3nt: TGCAGCGTTGCCCTTTATGGAGGAGATACGCAGTATTTT
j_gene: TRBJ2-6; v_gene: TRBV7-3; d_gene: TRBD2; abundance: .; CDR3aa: CASSATSGNRALGANVLTF; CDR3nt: TGTGCCAGCAGCGCCACTAGCGGGAACCGGGCGTTGGGGGCCAACGTCCTGACTTTC
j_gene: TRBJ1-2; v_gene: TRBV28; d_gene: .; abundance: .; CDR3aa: CASRTGTPYGYTF; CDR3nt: TGTGCCAGCAGAACAGGGACCCCTTATGGCTACACCTTC
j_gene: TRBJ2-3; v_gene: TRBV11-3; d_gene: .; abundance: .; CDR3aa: CASSSLASAQYF; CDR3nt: TGTGCCAGCAGCAGTTTAGCTTCTGCGCAGTATTTT
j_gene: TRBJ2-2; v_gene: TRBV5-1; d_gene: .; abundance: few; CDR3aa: CASSLVVGSTGELFF; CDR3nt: TGCGCCAGCAGCTTGGTTGTCGGGTCCACCGGGGAGCTGTTTTTT
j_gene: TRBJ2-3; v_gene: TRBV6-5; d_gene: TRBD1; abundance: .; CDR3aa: CASSQDRDITDTQYF; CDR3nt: TGTGCCAGCAGTCAGGACAGGGATATAACAGATACGCAGTATTTT
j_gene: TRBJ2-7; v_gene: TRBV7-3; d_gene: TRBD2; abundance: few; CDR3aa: CASSLEGGPYEQYF; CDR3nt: TGTGCCAGCAGCTTGGAGGGAGGGCCCTACGAGCAGTACTTC
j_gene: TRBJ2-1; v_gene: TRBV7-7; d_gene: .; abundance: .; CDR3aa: CASSLKTGNEQFF; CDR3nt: TGTGCTAGCAGCTTAAAGACAGGCAATGAGCAGTTCTTC
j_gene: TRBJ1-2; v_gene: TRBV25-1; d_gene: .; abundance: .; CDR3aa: CASSDNRVYGYTF; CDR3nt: TGTGCCAGCAGTGACAACAGGGTCTATGGCTACACCTTC
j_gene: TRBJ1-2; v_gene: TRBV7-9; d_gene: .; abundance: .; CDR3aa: CASSLAGGDAKGGYTF; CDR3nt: TGTGCCAGCAGCTTAGCGGGAGGGGACGCAAAGGGTGGCTACACCTTC
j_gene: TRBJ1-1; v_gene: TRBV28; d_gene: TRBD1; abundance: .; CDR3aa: CASSFSGGFAEAFF; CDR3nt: TGTGCCAGCAGTTTTTCAGGGGGTTTCGCTGAAGCTTTCTTT
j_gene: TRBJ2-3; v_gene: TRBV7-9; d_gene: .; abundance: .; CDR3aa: CASSLLASVGDTQYF; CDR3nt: TGTGCCAGCAGCTTACTTGCTAGCGTAGGCGATACGCAGTATTTT
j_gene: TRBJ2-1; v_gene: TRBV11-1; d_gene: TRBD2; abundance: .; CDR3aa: CASSWEGAYNEQFF; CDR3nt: TGTGCCAGCAGCTGGGAGGGAGCCTACAATGAGCAGTTCTTC
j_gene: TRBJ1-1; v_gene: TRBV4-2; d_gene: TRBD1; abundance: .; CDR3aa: CASSPNSGGTEAFF; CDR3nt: TGTGCCAGCAGTCCGAATTCAGGGGGTACTGAAGCTTTCTTT
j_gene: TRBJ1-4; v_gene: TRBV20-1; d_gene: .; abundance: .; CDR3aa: CSARVGEKLFF; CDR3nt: TGCAGTGCTAGAGTCGGGGAAAAACTGTTTTTT
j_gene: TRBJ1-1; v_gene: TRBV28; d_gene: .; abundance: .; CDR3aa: CATRNGREIKAFF; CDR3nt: TGTGCCACACGTAATGGCAGGGAAATTAAAGCTTTCTTT
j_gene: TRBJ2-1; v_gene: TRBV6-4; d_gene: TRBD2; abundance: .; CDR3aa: CASSDSRLAGNNEQFF; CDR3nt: TGTGCCAGCAGTGACTCGAGGCTAGCGGGAAACAATGAGCAGTTCTTC
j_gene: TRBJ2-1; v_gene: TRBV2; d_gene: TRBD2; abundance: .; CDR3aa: CASSGLAGANEQFF; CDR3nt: TGTGCCAGCAGTGGACTAGCGGGAGCCAATGAGCAGTTCTTC
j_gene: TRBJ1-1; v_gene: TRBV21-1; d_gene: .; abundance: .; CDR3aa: CASGPDNEWTEAFF; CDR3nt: TGTGCCAGCGGGCCGGACAACGAGTGGACTGAAGCTTTCTTT
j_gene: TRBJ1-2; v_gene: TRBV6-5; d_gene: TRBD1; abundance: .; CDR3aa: CASSGVDREDGYTF; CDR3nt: TGTGCCAGCAGTGGGGTGGACAGGGAAGATGGCTACACCTTC
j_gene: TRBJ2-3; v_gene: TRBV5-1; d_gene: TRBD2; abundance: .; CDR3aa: CASSLGLAGGLSTDTQYF; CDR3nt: TGCGCCAGCAGCTTGGGACTAGCGGGAGGTTTGAGCACAGATACGCAGTATTTT
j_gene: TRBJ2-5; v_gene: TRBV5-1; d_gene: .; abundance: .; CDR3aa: CASRTYEGGGEETQYF; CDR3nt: TGCGCCAGCAGGACCTACGAGGGGGGGGGCGAAGAGACCCAGTACTTC
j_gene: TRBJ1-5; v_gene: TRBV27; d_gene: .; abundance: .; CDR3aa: CASSFSRGSNQPQHF; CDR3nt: TGTGCCAGCAGTTTTTCCAGGGGTAGCAATCAGCCCCAGCATTTT
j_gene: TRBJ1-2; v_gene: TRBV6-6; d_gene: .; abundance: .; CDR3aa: CASRGEIGYTF; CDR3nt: TGTGCCAGCAGGGGAGAGATTGGCTACACCTTC
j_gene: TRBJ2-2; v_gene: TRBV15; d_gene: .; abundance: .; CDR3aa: CATSRDEWASESGELFF; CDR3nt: TGTGCCACCAGCAGAGATGAATGGGCTAGCGAATCCGGGGAGCTGTTTTTT
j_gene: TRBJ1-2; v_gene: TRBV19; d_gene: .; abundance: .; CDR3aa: CASSLASFAYYGYTF; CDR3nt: TGTGCCAGTAGCCTTGCCTCCTTTGCGTACTATGGCTACACCTTC
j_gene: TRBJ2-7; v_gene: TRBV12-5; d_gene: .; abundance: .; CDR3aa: CASGFSLGSYEQYF; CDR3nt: TGTGCTAGTGGTTTTTCCCTCGGCTCCTACGAGCAGTACTTC
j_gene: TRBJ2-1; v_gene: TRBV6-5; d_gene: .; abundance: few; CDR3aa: CASRPTTVGQNEQFF; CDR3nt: TGTGCCAGCAGGCCAACTACCGTTGGCCAAAATGAGCAGTTCTTC
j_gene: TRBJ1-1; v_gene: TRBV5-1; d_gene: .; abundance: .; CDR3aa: CASSHSGAQNTEAFF; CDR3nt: TGCGCCAGCAGCCATTCAGGGGCGCAGAACACTGAAGCTTTCTTT
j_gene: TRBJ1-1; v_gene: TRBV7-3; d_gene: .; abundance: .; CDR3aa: CAIPGRRRTEAFF; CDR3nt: TGTGCCATTCCGGGGAGACGGCGGACTGAAGCTTTCTTT
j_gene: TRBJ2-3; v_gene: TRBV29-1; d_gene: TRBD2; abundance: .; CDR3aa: CSVTSGTDTQYF; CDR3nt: TGCAGCGTGACTAGCGGCACAGATACGCAGTATTTT